This T cell receptor (beta chain) was found in a study of siplizumab effects on memory and regulatory T cells. Overall study findings and caveats: Naive T cells were seemingly more diverse than memory cells, and major contributions to the alloresponse seemed to be made by them.

Comments on this clone: Its antigen is as yet unknown.

Produced via immunoSEQ multiplex PCR; TCRdb's table is partial and in-frame only. The sample gives over 80,000 clones, around 90% of which show up once; approximately 1.4% is in the top ten. Germline CDR1 is SGHNT and CDR2 is YENEEA. The V end lost 1 base, the J end lost 2 bases, and 6 bases lay between the germline ends. The CDR3 has 13 residues. Sequencing input: Tregs sorted from blood. The chain links TRBV11-3 to TRBJ2-7; D not resolved. This TCR was sampled from a human donor in good health. CDR3 protein: CASSLGTAYEQYF. Written as DNA, the CDR3 is TGTGCCAGCAGCTTAGGAACTGCCTACGAGCAGTACTTC.